The 17 T cell receptor beta chains below were found in one sample sequenced in a study of blood T cell repertoires in COVID-19. Sequencing used immunoSEQ multiplex PCR; TCRdb keeps in-frame clones, though not all of them. The sample carries about 95,000 clones, roughly nine tenths recorded once. Specimen: peripheral blood. These receptors were collected from a woman in her 70s with acute or convalescent COVID-19.

As to this clone: The identical CDR3 is also encoded by other nucleotide sequences in the sample. The V gene is TRBV5-1, the J gene TRBJ1-2; 9 positions agree with TRBD1. Germline V gene data show CDR1 as SGHRS and CDR2 as YFSETQ. The CDR3 consists of 13 residues. V lost 3 bases to trimming and J lost 8 bases; unmatched junction nucleotides: 5. The CDR3 DNA follows: TGCGCCAGCAGCTCACAGGGGGCTTGGGGCTACACCTTC. Translation gives CASSSQGAWGYTF. Filled out from reference TRBV5-1 and TRBJ1-2, the complete variable domain reads KAGVTQTPRYLIKTRGQQVTLSCSPISGHRSVSWYQQTPGQGLQFLFEYFSETQRNKGNFPGRFSGRQFSNSRSEMNVSTLELGDSALYLCASSSQGAWGYTFGSGTRLTVV.

CDR3 protein: CASSFPTGARTDTQYF. The DNA for the CDR3 is TGTGCCAGCAGTTTCCCGACAGGGGCTCGCACAGATACGCAGTATTTT. V usage is TRBV28 and J usage is TRBJ2-3, with 8 nucleotides matching TRBD1. V lost 3 bases and J lost 1; bases outside the gene matches: 6. The germline V gene encodes CDR1 MDHEN and CDR2 SYDVKM. CDR3 size: 16 residues.

The count of this clone is one. The chain joins TRBV11-3 to TRBJ2-1; D unclear. Germline CDR1 reads SGHNT; CDR2 reads YENEEA. The CDR3 runs to 15 residues. Trimming stripped 0 bases from V and 4 bases from J, with 10 bases between. CDR3 sequence reads: CASSLEQQPYNEQFF. DNA of the CDR3: TGTGCCAGCAGCTTAGAACAACAACCTTACAATGAGCAGTTCTTC.

This rearrangement joins TRBV2 to TRBJ2-7, with 10 nucleotides matching TRBD1. The CDR3 spans 14 residues. V dropped 8 bases and J dropped 3; count of bases not matched to a gene: 7. The germline CDR1 and CDR2 sequences are SNHLY and FYNNEI. The CDR3 loop reads CASGWGTGDYEQYV. As DNA, the CDR3 is TGTGCCAGCGGGTGGGGGACAGGGGACTACGAGCAGTACGTC.

The chain recombines TRBV28 with TRBJ2-7; D is perhaps TRBD1 (6 bases). V was shortened by 6 bases and J by 4 bases, with 13 bases between the two germline ends. Germline V gives CDR1 MDHEN, CDR2 SYDVKM. The CDR3 length is 13 residues. DNA for the CDR3: TGTGCCAGCAGCTCCAGGGGTGCGTACGAGCAGTACTTC. The encoded protein is CASSSRGAYEQYF.

The rearrangement uses TRBV5-6 and TRBJ1-5; 7 bases map to TRBD1. The CDR3 is 13 amino acids. Germline CDR1 reads SGHDT; CDR2 reads YYEEEE. V shed 4 bases and J 5 bases; nucleotides not matched to a gene: 3. The CDR3 protein is CASSRTGDQPQHF. The CDR3 bases are TGTGCCAGCAGCCGGACAGGAGATCAGCCCCAGCATTTT. Drawing the rest from reference TRBV5-6 and TRBJ1-5, the complete variable domain is DAGVTQSPTHLIKTRGQQVTLRCSPKSGHDTVSWYQQALGQGPQFIFQYYEEEERQRGNFPDRFSGHQFPNYSSELNVNALLLGDSALYLCASSRTGDQPQHFGDGTRLSIL.

V is TRBV20-1 and J is TRBJ2-1; 8 nucleotides agree with TRBD2. This CDR3 is built from 16 residues. From germline, CDR1 is DFQATT and CDR2 SNEGSKA (reference sequence). The junction had 15 bases not matched to a gene; V was cut back by 3 bases and J by 8 bases. CDR3 protein: CSASVSRGGIWDEQFF. CDR3 bases: TGCAGTGCTAGTGTATCCCGGGGGGGGATTTGGGATGAGCAGTTCTTC.

The rearrangement links TRBV19 to TRBJ1-5; D unresolved. Trimming stripped 7 bases from V and 3 bases from J, with 13 bases between. The CDR3 extends over 14 amino acids. Looked up from germline, CDR1 is LNHDA and CDR2 is SQIVND (reference sequence). The CDR3 nucleotides read TGTGCCAGTACCCTCGGCAGGAACAATCAGCCCCAGCATTTT. Translated, it gives CASTLGRNNQPQHF.

The chain uses TRBV3-1 (or the pseudogene TRBV3-2) and TRBJ1-2; 7 bases map to TRBD1. The ends lost 3 bases at V and 4 bases at J; junction bases unmatched: 8. Germline loops: CDR1 LGHDT, CDR2 YNNKEL (reference sequence). This CDR3 comprises 15 residues. CDR3 coding DNA: TGTGCCAGCAGCCATGCCCGGGACAGTGGCTATGGCTACACCTTC. Protein: CASSHARDSGYGYTF.

Remarks on this clone: Within the sample, other DNA sequences also encode this same CDR3. The V gene is TRBV6-1, the J gene TRBJ1-4; D ambiguous. The CDR3 sequence is 16 residues long. V was shortened by 0 bases and J by 0 bases, with 8 bases between the two germline ends. Per germline, CDR1 MNHNS and CDR2 SASEGT. As DNA, the CDR3 is TGTGCCAGCAGTGAAGCGAAGGGAGCAACTAATGAAAAACTGTTTTTT. Encoded protein: CASSEAKGATNEKLFF.

The chain is built from TRBV27 and TRBJ2-5; 10 bases match TRBD2. The V and J ends lost 5 bases and 4 bases, in that order; junction bases with no gene match: 19. The germline CDR1 and CDR2 sequences are MNHEY and SMNVEV (reference sequence). This CDR3 has 19 residues. The DNA of the CDR3 is TGTGCCAGCAGTGGCCTCCCAGCGGGGGGGCCTTTTCGCCGAGAGACCCAGTACTTC. Translated: CASSGLPAGGPFRRETQYF.

V and J are TRBV18 and TRBJ1-1, with D perhaps matching TRBD1 (6 bases). From germline, CDR1 is KGHSH and CDR2 LQKENI. This CDR3 contains 14 residues. V was pared by 5 bases and J by 4 bases, with 14 bases between. CDR3 bases: TGTGCCAGCTCAACTGGGGGCAGAGGCACTGAAGCTTTCTTT. Translation: CASSTGGRGTEAFF.

This sequence joins TRBV7-8 and TRBJ1-5; possibly TRBD1 for D (6 bases). Germline CDR1 and CDR2: SGHVS and FQNEAQ. There are 14 residues in the CDR3. V lost 5 bases to trimming and J lost 4 bases, with 12 bases between them. CDR3 in DNA: TGTGCCAGCAGCCAGAGGGACACTAATCAGCCCCAGCATTTT. This encodes CASSQRDTNQPQHF. Together with reference TRBV7-8 and TRBJ1-5, the CDR3 gives the full variable domain: GAGVSQSPRYKVAKRGQDVALRCDPISGHVSLFWYQQALGQGPEFLTYFQNEAQLDKSGLPSDRFFAERPEGSVSTLKIQRTQQEDSAVYLCASSQRDTNQPQHFGDGTRLSIL.

V and J are TRBV11-2 and TRBJ1-1; D is uncertain. V gave up 1 base and J gave up 0 bases, with 12 bases separating them. Germline V lookup: CDR1 SGHAT, CDR2 FQNNGV. CDR3 length: 16 amino acids. CDR3 bases: TGTGCCAGCAGCTTAGCTACGCCTGTGCTGAACACTGAAGCTTTCTTT. Translating gives CASSLATPVLNTEAFF. Complete variable domain (other parts from reference TRBV11-2 and TRBJ1-1): EAGVAQSPRYKIIEKRQSVAFWCNPISGHATLYWYQQILGQGPKLLIQFQNNGVVDDSQLPKDRFSAERLKGVDSTLKIQPAKLEDSAVYLCASSLATPVLNTEAFFGQGTRLTVV.

The DNA for the CDR3 is TGTGCCAGCAGCTTGTTCGGACAGGAGGACGAAAAACTGTTTTTT. It specifies CASSLFGQEDEKLFF. The chain employs TRBV5-5 and TRBJ1-4; TRBD1 matches at 7 bases. CDR1 and CDR2 from the germline V gene are SGHKS and YYEKEE (reference sequence). V lost 1 base to trimming and J lost 8 bases; unmatched junction nucleotides: 8. This CDR3 is 15 amino acids long.

This chain links TRBV6-5 with TRBJ1-1, with 7 positions matching TRBD1. CDR1 and CDR2 from the germline V gene are MNHEY and SVGAGI. This CDR3 has 15 amino acids. V shed 2 bases, J shed 7 bases, and the junction held 10 bases outside the gene matches. As DNA, the CDR3 is TGTGCCAGCAGTTACCCCGGACAGGTGGGGAGTGAAGCTTTCTTT. It translates to CASSYPGQVGSEAFF.

The V call is TRBV5-1, the J call TRBJ1-3; D is possibly TRBD1 (5 bases). Germline V CDR1 and CDR2: SGHRS, YFSETQ. V shed 0 bases and J shed 0 bases, with 10 bases lying between them. The CDR3 totals 16 residues. The DNA of the CDR3 is TGCGCCAGCAGCTTGGGGGGCACGGGCTCTGGAAACACCATATATTTT. This codes for CASSLGGTGSGNTIYF.